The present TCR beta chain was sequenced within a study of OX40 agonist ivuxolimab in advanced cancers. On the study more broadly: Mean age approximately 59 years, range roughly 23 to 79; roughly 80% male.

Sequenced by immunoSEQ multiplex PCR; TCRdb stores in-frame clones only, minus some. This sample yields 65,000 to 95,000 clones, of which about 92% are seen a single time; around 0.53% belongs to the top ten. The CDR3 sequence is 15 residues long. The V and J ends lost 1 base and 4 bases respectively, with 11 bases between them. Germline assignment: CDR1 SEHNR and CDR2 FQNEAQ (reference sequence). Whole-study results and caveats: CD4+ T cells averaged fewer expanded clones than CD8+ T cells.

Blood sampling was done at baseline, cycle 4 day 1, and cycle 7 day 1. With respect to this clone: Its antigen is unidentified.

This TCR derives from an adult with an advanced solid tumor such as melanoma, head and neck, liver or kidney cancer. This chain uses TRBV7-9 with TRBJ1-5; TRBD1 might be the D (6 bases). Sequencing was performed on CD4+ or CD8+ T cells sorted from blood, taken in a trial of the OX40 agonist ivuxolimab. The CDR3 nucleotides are TGTGCCAGCAGCTTAGACGGCAGGGGTAATCAGCCCCAGCATTTT. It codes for CASSLDGRGNQPQHF.